The clone carrying this T cell receptor beta chain was detected many times. The antigen remains unidentified. This specimen comes from a study of neurological immune-mediated disorders. Study-wide results and limits: Among 34 multiple sclerosis patients, phylogenetic grouping put the repertoires of 18 into a single related-CDR3 cluster, a possible signature. Among expanded clones, no CDR3 amino acid sequences were shared across subjects, a pattern suggesting private repertoires in all groups.

The cDNA was generated by 5'RACE with 10-nucleotide random UMIs. TCRdb recomputed calls from the 5' RACE reads with MiXCR, one row per CDR3 protein. The table lists some 86,000 distinct CDR3 sequences, just over 2.5% of them singletons. V was pared by 1 base and J by 5 bases, with 11 bases between. CDR3 length equals 15 residues. The germline V gene encodes CDR1 SNHLY and CDR2 FYNNEI. This receptor was obtained from a woman between 25 and 40 years old with multiple sclerosis. The specimen sequenced was PBMCs. The genes are TRBV2 and TRBJ1-4; tentative D call: TRBD1 (5 bases). The CDR3 region has the DNA TGTGCCAGCAGTGAAGGGCGACAGCACAATGAAAAACTGTTTTTT. This translates into CASSEGRQHNEKLFF. The full variable domain, its missing parts supplied by reference TRBV2 and TRBJ1-4, is EPEVTQTPSHQVTQMGQEVILRCVPISNHLYFYWYRQILGQKVEFLVSFYNNEISEKSEIFDDQFSVERPDGSNFTLKIRSTKLEDSAMYFCASSEGRQHNEKLFFGSGTQLSVL.